This T cell receptor beta chain is drawn from a study of T cells in Graves' hyperthyroidism and ophthalmopathy (dated by TCRdb to the late 2010s). For the study in its entirety: Peripheral blood was sampled at the time of initial diagnosis, prior to any treatment. Whether ophthalmopathy could be predicted prospectively was tested in an independent validation cohort made up of about 18 hyperthyroidism patients plus 17 patients who later progressed to ophthalmopathy. TCR Vbeta CDR3 sequencing of 130 to 150 peripheral blood samples (around 45 ophthalmopathy, 75 to 85 hyperthyroidism and some 17 progressor patients) is reported in the paper. In roughly six Graves' hyperthyroidism patients, the study also compared T-cell repertoires from thyroid tissue with T-cell repertoires from blood. Following sampling, methimazole starting at 30 mg daily was given to hyperthyroidism patients, and high-dose intravenous methylprednisolone was given to ophthalmopathy patients. For training and testing, the 100 or so patients in the discovery cohort were randomly divided in a 7:3 ratio. A discovery cohort of around 98 patients, approximately 44 with Graves' ophthalmopathy and about 58 with stable Graves' hyperthyroidism, was used to find distinguishing TCR V-J signatures.

This clonotype showed up many times. The specificity of this receptor is unknown. Qualities for individual bases were not recorded, and no much larger clone is one base off. The CDR3 sequence holds 15 residues, the cysteine and phenylalanine included. Only the CDR3 part of the read is kept: 45 bases, read in frame from the first base. As encoded in the germline V gene, CDR1 is MDHEN while CDR2 is SYDVKM. At the junction V is shortened by 5 bases and J by 6 bases; bases outside the gene matches: 10. What the work shows at the level of the full study, not this receptor alone: Sample size was not statistically predetermined, and investigators were not blinded to group allocation. Most expanded thyroid clonotypes (frequency above 0.001) were also detected in blood, suggesting blood repertoires may reflect thyroid immune responses. A 13 V-J signature model separated ophthalmopathy from stable hyperthyroidism, with approximately 86% sensitivity and 81.08% specificity in cross-validation and 80%/75% in testing. In validation, the model predicted progression to ophthalmopathy a median of approximately 6.6 months before onset, with roughly 70% sensitivity and roughly 77% specificity.

In the ophthalmopathy patients, disease was moderately to severely active, with a Clinical Activity Score of 3 or more, a NOSPECS grade of 4 or more, and a duration of less than 3 months. Patients with uncontrolled infections, other autoimmune diseases, pregnancy or lactation were excluded. Diagnoses were based on clinical symptoms, serum thyroxine and TRAb, thyroid ultrasound and orbital computed tomography. Ficoll-Paque density gradient centrifugation was used to isolate PBMCs from around 10 ml of fresh peripheral blood. Trizol reagent was used to extract total RNA, and RNA quality was then checked on an Agilent 2100 Bioanalyzer. The TCR beta CDR3 regions were amplified from the RNA transcripts. A first-round RT-PCR of the TCR CDR3 used the HTBI primer set with the Qiagen OneStep RT-PCR kit. Libraries were constructed in a second round of multiplex PCR, after which size selection and purification were carried out. Libraries were sequenced paired-end with 100 bp reads on an Illumina HiSeq2000. The paper's data handling went like this. Raw data were processed with SOAPnuke, discarding reads with adapters, uncalled bases, mean Phred below 15, or no exact constant-primer or identifier match. COPE v1.2.5 was used to merge high-quality paired reads, and clonotypes were defined as unique nucleotide sequences. MiTCR v1.1 was used to align the clonotypes against IMGT TRBV, TRBD and TRBJ reference segments. The analysis included only V-J combinations with a frequency above 0.0001, which together covered roughly 99% of the repertoires. A TCS score was defined as the ratio between F50 (clonal expansion) and ExV (chaos), using BLOSUM62-based TCRdist between CDR3 peptides within each V-J. Welch's t-statistics and random forest reduced roughly 530 V-J features to under 15, which were used in a naive Bayes classifier (R e1071). TCRdb passed the public sequencing reads through fastp at Q25 and MiXCR, retaining productive beta sequences. Rows with a matching CDR3 protein are joined into one entry that keeps the most common DNA and genes. These V and J calls rely on TCRdb rather than the paper's analysis. The table for this sample lists approximately 620,000 distinct CDR3 sequences; about 16% of them were counted only once. The ten biggest clones cover around 3.5% of the sample.

The sequence derives from a woman in her forties with Graves' ophthalmopathy. Recombination linked TRBV28 to TRBJ2-7; a stretch of 10 junction bases matches TRBD2. Material: blood. CDR3 region: CASSDFSGRYSEQYF. The DNA is as follows: TGTGCCAGCAGTGACTTTAGCGGGAGGTATTCCGAGCAGTACTTC.